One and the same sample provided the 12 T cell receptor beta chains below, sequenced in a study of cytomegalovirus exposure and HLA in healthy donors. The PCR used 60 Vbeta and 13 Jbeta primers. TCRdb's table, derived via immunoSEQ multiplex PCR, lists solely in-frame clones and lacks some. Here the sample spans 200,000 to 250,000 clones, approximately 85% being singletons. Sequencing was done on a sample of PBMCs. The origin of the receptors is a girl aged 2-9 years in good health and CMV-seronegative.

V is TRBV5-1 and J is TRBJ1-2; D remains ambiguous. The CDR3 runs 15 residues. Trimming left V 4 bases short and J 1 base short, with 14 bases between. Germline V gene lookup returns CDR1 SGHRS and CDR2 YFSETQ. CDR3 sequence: CASSRGRPLNYGYTF. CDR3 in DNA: TGCGCCAGCAGCAGAGGGCGCCCCCTTAACTATGGCTACACCTTC.

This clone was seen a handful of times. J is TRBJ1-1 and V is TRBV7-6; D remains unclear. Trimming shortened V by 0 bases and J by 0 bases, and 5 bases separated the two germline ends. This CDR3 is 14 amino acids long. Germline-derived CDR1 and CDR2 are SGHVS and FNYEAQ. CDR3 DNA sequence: TGTGCCAGCAGCTTAGCACGGGTGAACACTGAAGCTTTCTTT. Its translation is CASSLARVNTEAFF. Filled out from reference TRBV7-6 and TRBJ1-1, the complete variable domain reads GAGVSQSPRYKVTKRGQDVALRCDPISGHVSLYWYRQALGQGPEFLTYFNYEAQQDKSGLPNDRFSAERPEGSISTLTIQRTEQRDSAMYRCASSLARVNTEAFFGQGTRLTVV.

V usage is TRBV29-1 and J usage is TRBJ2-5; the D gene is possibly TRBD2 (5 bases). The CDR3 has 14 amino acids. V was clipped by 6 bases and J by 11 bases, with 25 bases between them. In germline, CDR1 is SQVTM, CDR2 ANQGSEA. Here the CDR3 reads CSVLLVINPREQYF. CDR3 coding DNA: TGCAGCGTCCTTTTGGTCATAAATCCAAGGGAGCAGTACTTC.

This CDR3 reads CASGGVRQPQHF. The CDR3 nucleotides are TGTGCCAGCGGAGGAGTTCGTCAGCCCCAGCATTTT. The V and J genes are TRBV9 and TRBJ1-5, with unresolved D. The CDR3 extends over 12 amino acids. CDR1 is SGDLS and CDR2 is YYNGEE in the germline V gene. Trimming cost V 7 bases and J 6 bases, with 11 bases left between them.

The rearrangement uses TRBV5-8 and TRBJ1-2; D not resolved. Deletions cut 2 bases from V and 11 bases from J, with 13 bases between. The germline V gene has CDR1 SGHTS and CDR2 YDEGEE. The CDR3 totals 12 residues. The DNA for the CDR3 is TGTGCCAGCAGCTTACTTACAACGGGTTACACCTTC. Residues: CASSLLTTGYTF.

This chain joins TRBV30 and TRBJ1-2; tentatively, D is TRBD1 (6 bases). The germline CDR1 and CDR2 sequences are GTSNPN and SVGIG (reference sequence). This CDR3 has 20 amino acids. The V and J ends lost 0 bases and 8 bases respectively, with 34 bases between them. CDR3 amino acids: CAWSVVFTGTGLPKRRGYTF. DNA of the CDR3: TGTGCCTGGAGTGTGGTTTTCACCGGTACAGGGCTTCCGAAAAGACGGGGCTACACCTTC.

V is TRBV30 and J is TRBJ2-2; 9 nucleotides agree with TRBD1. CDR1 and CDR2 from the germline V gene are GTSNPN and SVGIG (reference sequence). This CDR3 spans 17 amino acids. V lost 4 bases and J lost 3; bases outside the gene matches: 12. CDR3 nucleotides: TGTGCCTGGACAATTCTCGCCGGGACAGGGTACACCGGGGAGCTGTTTTTT. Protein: CAWTILAGTGYTGELFF.

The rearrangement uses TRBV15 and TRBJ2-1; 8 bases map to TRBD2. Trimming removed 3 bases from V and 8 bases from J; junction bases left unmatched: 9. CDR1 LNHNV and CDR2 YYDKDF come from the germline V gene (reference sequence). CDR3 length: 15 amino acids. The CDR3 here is CATSSSRSGRDEQFF. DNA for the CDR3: TGTGCCACCAGCAGCTCGCGGAGCGGGAGAGATGAGCAGTTCTTC.

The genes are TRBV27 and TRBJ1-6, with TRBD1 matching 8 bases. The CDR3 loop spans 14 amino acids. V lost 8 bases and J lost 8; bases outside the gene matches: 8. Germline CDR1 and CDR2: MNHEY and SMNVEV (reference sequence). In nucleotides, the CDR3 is TGTGCCAGCGGGACGCAGGGGGCAGATTCACCCCTCCACTTT. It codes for CASGTQGADSPLHF.

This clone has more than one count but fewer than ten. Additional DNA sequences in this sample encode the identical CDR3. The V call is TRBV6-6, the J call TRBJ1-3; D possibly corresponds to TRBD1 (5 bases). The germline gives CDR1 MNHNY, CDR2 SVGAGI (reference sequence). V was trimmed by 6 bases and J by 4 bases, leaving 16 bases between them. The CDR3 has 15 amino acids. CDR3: CASSPPGGSGNTIYF. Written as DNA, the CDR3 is TGTGCCAGCAGCCCTCCCGGGGGTAGCGGAAACACCATATATTTT.

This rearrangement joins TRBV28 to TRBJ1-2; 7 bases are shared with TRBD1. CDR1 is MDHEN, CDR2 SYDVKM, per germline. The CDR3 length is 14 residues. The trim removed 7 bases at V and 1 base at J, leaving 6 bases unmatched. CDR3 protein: CASTRDSINYGYTF. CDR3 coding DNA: TGTGCCAGCACCAGGGACAGCATTAACTATGGCTACACCTTC.

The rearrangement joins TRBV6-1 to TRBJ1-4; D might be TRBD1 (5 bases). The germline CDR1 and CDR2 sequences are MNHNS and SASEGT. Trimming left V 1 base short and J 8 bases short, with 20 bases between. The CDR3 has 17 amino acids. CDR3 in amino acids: CASSEGQSTLGGEKLFF. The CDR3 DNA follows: TGTGCCAGCAGTGAAGGGCAGAGTACCCTGGGGGGGGAAAAACTGTTTTTT.